The 15 T cell receptor beta chains below come from one sample, sequenced in a study of blood T cells in healthy people across ages. Primed by a sample-barcoded 5' primer and a J-beta primer mix, a second PCR proceeded for roughly 6 to 12 cycles. TCRdb re-called the 5' RACE reads with MiXCR, one entry per CDR3 protein. Found here are around 1,700,000 distinct CDR3 sequences, 28% of them singletons; the top ten hold roughly 8%. Sequencing used blood. The origin of the receptors is a woman in her twenties or thirties in good health.

This clonotype was detected ten times or more. The chain carries TRBV20-1 and TRBJ2-7, with 8 nucleotides matching TRBD2. Per germline, CDR1 DFQATT and CDR2 SNEGSKA (reference sequence). The CDR3 is made up of 13 amino acids. V lost 5 bases to trimming and J lost 6 bases; unmatched junction nucleotides: 9. The CDR3 DNA reads as TGCAGTGCTCCAAGAGCGGGAGTAGGCGAGCAGTACTTC. This translates into CSAPRAGVGEQYF.

This clonotype appeared many times. The chain is built from TRBV7-9 and TRBJ2-7, with a weak D call TRBD1 (6 bases). The CDR3 sequence is 13 residues long. V was cut by 1 base and J by 3 bases, with 7 bases left in between. CDR1 and CDR2 (germline): SEHNR, FQNEAQ (reference sequence). Here the CDR3 reads CASSLGDIYEQYF. The CDR3 region has the DNA TGTGCCAGCAGCTTAGGGGACATCTACGAGCAGTACTTC.

The chain links TRBV5-1 to TRBJ2-3, with D tentatively TRBD2 (5 bases). The CDR3 is 14 residues long. V lost 0 bases, J lost 8 bases, and 13 bases lay in between. CDR1 and CDR2 from the germline V gene are SGHRS and YFSETQ. The chain's CDR3 is CASSLEGQGSTQYF. The CDR3 DNA reads TGCGCCAGCAGCTTGGAGGGCCAAGGGAGTACGCAGTATTTT.

This clonotype was detected once. The rearrangement links TRBV5-1 to TRBJ2-2; D not certain. Germline lookup yields CDR1 SGHRS and CDR2 YFSETQ. Trimming shortened V by 5 bases and J by 5 bases, and 10 bases separated the two germline ends. The CDR3 consists of 13 residues. Here the CDR3 DNA reads TGCGCCAGCAGTAGGGTAGGGACCGGGGAGCTGTTTTTT. Amino acids: CASSRVGTGELFF.

About this clonotype itself: A much larger clone is a single base away; this may be a read error. This chain joins TRBV12-3 or TRBV12-4 and TRBJ2-5; maybe TRBD2 (6 bases). The CDR3 is made up of 15 amino acids. CDR3 sequence (DNA): TGTGCCAGCAGTTTTGGGGGGACCCTCCAAGAGACCGAGTACTTC. Protein: CASSFGGTLQETEYF.

This chain uses TRBV3-1 with TRBJ2-1, with 8 bases identical to TRBD2. There are 15 residues in the CDR3. Germline assignment: CDR1 LGHDT and CDR2 YNNKEL (reference sequence). Losses at the gene ends were 4 bases for V and 7 bases for J; bases not matched to a gene: 9. CDR3 bases: TGTGCCAGCAGCCTTTCCGGGACTAGAAAGAATGAGCAGTTCTTC. This sequence encodes CASSLSGTRKNEQFF.

This clonotype was recorded a few times. V gene TRBV2 combines with J gene TRBJ2-5; possibly TRBD2 for D (6 bases). This CDR3 comprises 15 residues. Per germline, CDR1 SNHLY and CDR2 FYNNEI. V was cut by 5 bases and J by 1 base, with 14 bases left in between. The CDR3 protein is CASSFTGTFQETQYF. Written as DNA, the CDR3 is TGTGCCAGCAGTTTTACCGGGACTTTCCAAGAGACCCAGTACTTC.

Only one count was recorded for this clonotype. At one end, the junction sequence differs from germline, possibly due to a read error. The V gene is TRBV10-1, the J gene TRBJ2-5, with a weak D call TRBD2 (6 bases). The J call is doubtful: the DNA matches TRBJ2-7 better. Germline-derived CDR1 and CDR2 are WNHNN and SYGVQD (reference sequence). This CDR3 is 13 amino acids long. The CDR3 sequence is CTSSEGSSNEQYF. DNA of the CDR3: TGCACCAGCTCGGAGGGGTCGTCAAACGAGCAGTACTTC.

This clonotype was found a few times. This chain links TRBV5-1 with TRBJ1-1; 8 nucleotides align to TRBD1. Per the germline V gene, CDR1 is SGHRS and CDR2 is YFSETQ. CDR3 length: 15 amino acids. Trimming cost V 4 bases and J 1 base; bases outside gene matches: 6. Here the CDR3 reads CASSQAGTGNTEAFF. CDR3 nucleotide sequence: TGCGCCAGCAGCCAGGCAGGGACAGGGAACACTGAAGCTTTCTTT. The variable domain in full, completed from reference TRBV5-1 and TRBJ1-1, reads KAGVTQTPRYLIKTRGQQVTLSCSPISGHRSVSWYQQTPGQGLQFLFEYFSETQRNKGNFPGRFSGRQFSNSRSEMNVSTLELGDSALYLCASSQAGTGNTEAFFGQGTRLTVV.

This clonotype was observed at least ten times. The chain employs TRBV10-3 and TRBJ2-1; no firm D call. This CDR3 has 14 residues. The V gene lost 3 bases and the J gene lost 5 bases, with 11 bases spanning the gap. Germline CDR1 reads ENHRY; CDR2 reads SYGVKD. DNA for the CDR3: TGTGCCATCAGTGATCAGTATGGGAACAATGAGCAGTTCTTC. As protein: CAISDQYGNNEQFF.

With regard to this clonotype: This may arise from a read error, as a much more abundant clone is one base away. The rearrangement links TRBV6-5 to TRBJ2-7, with TRBD2 matching 8 bases. Germline CDR1 MNHEY, CDR2 SVGAGI. The CDR3 spans 14 residues. V lost 5 bases to trimming and J lost 7 bases; unmatched junction nucleotides: 10. The CDR3 region is CASSQGTSHNEQYF. DNA of the CDR3: TGTGCCAGCAGTCAGGGGACTAGTCACAATGAGCAGTACTTC.

This clonotype has at least ten counts. The J gene is TRBJ2-7, the V gene TRBV4-1; TRBD1 might be the D (5 bases). Between the trimmed V and J ends, which lost 0 bases and 5 bases, there was a span of 11 bases. This CDR3 contains 14 residues. Germline CDR1 is MGHRA and CDR2 is YSYEKL. The CDR3 DNA sequence: TGCGCCAGCAGCCAAGATCAGGGCGACGACGAGCAGTACTTC. Translating gives CASSQDQGDDEQYF.

This clonotype was observed a few times. The V gene is TRBV20-1, the J gene TRBJ2-1; D may be TRBD2 (6 bases). This CDR3 region has 12 residues. Germline loops: CDR1 DFQATT, CDR2 SNEGSKA (reference sequence). Trimming removed 6 bases at V and 4 bases at J, with 10 bases between. The CDR3 loop reads CSADLAYNEQFF. CDR3 DNA: TGCAGTGCGGATCTAGCGTACAATGAGCAGTTCTTC.

The V call is TRBV21-1, the J call TRBJ2-3; TRBD2 is the table's D call, not checked against the DNA. TRBV21-1 is recorded as a pseudogene. The CDR3 has 16 residues. The CDR3 is CASSILRAGVGDTQYF. The DNA for the CDR3 is TGTGCCAGCAGCATCCTGAGAGCGGGGGTTGGTGATACGCAGTATTTT.

Worth noting for this clonotype: The junction departs from the called germline gene at one end, perhaps through a read error. This chain connects TRBV7-2 to TRBJ1-6, with D unresolved. Germline assignment: CDR1 SGHTA and CDR2 FQGNSA. The CDR3 contains 13 residues. CDR3 sequence (DNA): TGTGCCAGCAGCCCCGGAGACATCTCACCCCCCCACTTT. The encoded protein is CASSPGDISPPHF.